This T cell receptor (beta chain) was observed in a study of spatial heterogeneity in lung cancer. Study-level information: Those follow-up PBMC samples that were available underwent sequencing, at a median interval of roughly two years following resection. The average appearance count of each unique TCR and UMI combination in raw reads was more than nine.

TCRdb passed the 5' RACE reads through MiXCR, listing each CDR3 protein once. Of about 120,000 distinct CDR3 sequences in the sample, 11% were seen once. Time point reported: blood at routine non-recurrence follow-up after resection. Whole RNA, which was extracted from tumor, nontumor lung tissue or frozen PBMC, was sequenced without any cell sorting. The V end lost 4 bases, the J end lost 5 bases, and 11 bases lay between the germline ends. The CDR3 totals 13 residues. CDR1 is LGHDT and CDR2 is YNNKEL in the germline V gene (reference sequence). Findings and limits, study-wide: At tumor resection, ubiquitous expanded TCRs were detected in blood more often than later.

With respect to this clonotype: Its antigen is still unknown.

Sequences were derived from PBMCs, sampled at follow-up. This sequence joins TRBV3-1 and TRBJ2-5; D perhaps matches TRBD1 (6 bases). This receptor was taken from a female donor with early-stage non-small cell lung cancer. This chain's CDR3 is CASSLRDIETQYF. The CDR3 DNA reads as TGTGCCAGCAGCCTACGGGACATCGAGACCCAGTACTTC.